Listed below are T cell receptor beta chains from one sample, sequenced in a study of OX40 agonist ivuxolimab in advanced cancers. Using immunoSEQ multiplex PCR, the repertoire was profiled, and TCRdb retains in-frame clones only, with some absent. Of tens of thousands of clones listed, more than 80% are singletons. Sequences were derived from CD4+ or CD8+ T cells sorted from blood, sampled in a trial of the OX40 agonist ivuxolimab. The receptors here all came from an adult with an advanced solid tumor such as melanoma, head and neck, liver or kidney cancer. Both conserved end residues are part of each CDR3. The order of the fields is CDR3 protein, CDR3 DNA, J gene, D gene, V gene, clone size. The D gene is left open where the match is weak. The size of a clone is reported for some rows only, either as once, few or many, or as a class for expanded clones.

CDR3 protein: CASSLGDRGNQPQHF; CDR3 DNA: TGCGCCAGCAGCTTGGGGGACAGAGGCAATCAGCCCCAGCATTTT; J gene: TRBJ1-5; D gene: TRBD1; V gene: TRBV5-1; clone size: -
CDR3 protein: CASSLAGDSSKDTQYF; CDR3 DNA: TGTGCCAGCAGCTTAGCGGGGGACAGTAGTAAAGATACGCAGTATTTT; J gene: TRBJ2-3; D gene: TRBD1; V gene: TRBV7-6; clone size: -
CDR3 protein: CASSSQGQGGTEAFF; CDR3 DNA: TGTGCCAGCAGCTCACAAGGACAGGGAGGAACTGAAGCTTTCTTT; J gene: TRBJ1-1; D gene: TRBD1; V gene: TRBV11-3; clone size: -
CDR3 protein: CASSLGGQADTQYF; CDR3 DNA: TGTGCCAGCAGCTTAGGGGGACAGGCGGATACGCAGTATTTT; J gene: TRBJ2-3; D gene: TRBD1; V gene: TRBV7-2; clone size: -
CDR3 protein: CASSLLDRDQQYF; CDR3 DNA: TGTGCCAGCTCACTCCTGGACAGGGACCAGCAGTACTTC; J gene: TRBJ2-7; D gene: TRBD1; V gene: TRBV18; clone size: -
CDR3 protein: CAWSVYQAGGYTF; CDR3 DNA: TGTGCCTGGAGTGTCTACCAAGCTGGAGGCTACACCTTC; J gene: TRBJ1-2; D gene: -; V gene: TRBV30; clone size: -
CDR3 protein: CASSSKTGNNEKLFF; CDR3 DNA: TGTGCCAGCAGTTCCAAGACAGGAAATAATGAAAAACTGTTTTTT; J gene: TRBJ1-4; D gene: -; V gene: TRBV28; clone size: once
CDR3 protein: CASRMGLANEQFF; CDR3 DNA: TGCGCCAGCAGGATGGGGCTAGCCAATGAGCAGTTCTTC; J gene: TRBJ2-1; D gene: -; V gene: TRBV5-1; clone size: -
CDR3 protein: CASSITRYYEQYF; CDR3 DNA: TGTGCCAGTAGTATCACCCGGTACTACGAGCAGTACTTC; J gene: TRBJ2-7; D gene: -; V gene: TRBV19; clone size: -
CDR3 protein: CAWRKRTGSYEQYF; CDR3 DNA: TGTGCCTGGAGAAAACGGACAGGCTCCTACGAGCAGTACTTC; J gene: TRBJ2-7; D gene: TRBD1; V gene: TRBV30; clone size: -
CDR3 protein: CASSFRTPLTDTQYF; CDR3 DNA: TGCGCCAGCAGCTTTAGGACTCCCCTCACAGATACGCAGTATTTT; J gene: TRBJ2-3; D gene: -; V gene: TRBV5-1; clone size: -
CDR3 protein: CASRQGTGELFF; CDR3 DNA: TGTGCCAGCCGACAGGGAACCGGGGAGCTGTTTTTT; J gene: TRBJ2-2; D gene: TRBD1; V gene: TRBV28; clone size: -
CDR3 protein: CASSLALMGLAGIEQYF; CDR3 DNA: TGTGCCAGCAGCTTAGCGTTAATGGGACTAGCGGGAATCGAGCAGTACTTC; J gene: TRBJ2-7; D gene: TRBD2; V gene: TRBV7-2; clone size: -
CDR3 protein: CASSLTQETQYF; CDR3 DNA: TGTGCCAGCAGCTTGACTCAAGAGACCCAGTACTTC; J gene: TRBJ2-5; D gene: -; V gene: TRBV5-6; clone size: -
CDR3 protein: CASSYDTGNTEAFF; CDR3 DNA: TGCGCCAGCAGCTACGACACAGGGAACACTGAAGCTTTCTTT; J gene: TRBJ1-1; D gene: -; V gene: TRBV5-1; clone size: once
CDR3 protein: CASSWGRDRGTYEQYF; CDR3 DNA: TGTGCCAGCAGCTGGGGCCGGGACAGGGGTACCTACGAGCAGTACTTC; J gene: TRBJ2-7; D gene: TRBD1; V gene: TRBV11-2; clone size: -
CDR3 protein: CASSPQGLNTEAFF; CDR3 DNA: TGTGCCAGCTCACCACAGGGGTTGAACACTGAAGCTTTCTTT; J gene: TRBJ1-1; D gene: -; V gene: TRBV18; clone size: -
CDR3 protein: CASSEQGGLWQPQHF; CDR3 DNA: TGTGCCAGCAGTGAACAGGGGGGGTTGTGGCAGCCCCAGCATTTT; J gene: TRBJ1-5; D gene: TRBD1; V gene: TRBV6-1; clone size: -
CDR3 protein: CASSLSSGPVNTGELFF; CDR3 DNA: TGTGCCAGCAGCTTGTCTAGCGGGCCGGTGAACACCGGGGAGCTGTTTTTT; J gene: TRBJ2-2; D gene: TRBD2; V gene: TRBV5-4; clone size: -
CDR3 protein: CAGMLTYNEQFF; CDR3 DNA: TGCGCGGGTATGCTCACCTACAATGAGCAGTTCTTC; J gene: TRBJ2-1; D gene: -; V gene: TRBV10-1; clone size: -
CDR3 protein: CASSSQSYLGYTF; CDR3 DNA: TGTGCCAGCAGTTCGCAGTCTTATTTGGGCTACACCTTC; J gene: TRBJ1-2; D gene: -; V gene: TRBV27; clone size: -